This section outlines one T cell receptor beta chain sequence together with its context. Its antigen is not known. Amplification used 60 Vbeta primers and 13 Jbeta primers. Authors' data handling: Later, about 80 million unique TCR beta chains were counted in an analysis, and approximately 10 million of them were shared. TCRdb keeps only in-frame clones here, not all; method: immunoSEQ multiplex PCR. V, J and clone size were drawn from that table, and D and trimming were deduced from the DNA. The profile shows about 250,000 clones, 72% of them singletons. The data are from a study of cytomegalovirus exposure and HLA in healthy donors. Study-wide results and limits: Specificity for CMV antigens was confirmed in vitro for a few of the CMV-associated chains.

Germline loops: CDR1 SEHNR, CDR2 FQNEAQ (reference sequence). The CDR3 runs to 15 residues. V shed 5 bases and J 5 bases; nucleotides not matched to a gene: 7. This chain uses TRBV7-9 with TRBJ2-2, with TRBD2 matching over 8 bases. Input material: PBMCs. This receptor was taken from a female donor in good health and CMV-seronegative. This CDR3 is CASSQSGSYTGELFF. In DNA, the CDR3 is TGTGCCAGCAGCCAGAGCGGGAGTTATACCGGGGAGCTGTTTTTT.